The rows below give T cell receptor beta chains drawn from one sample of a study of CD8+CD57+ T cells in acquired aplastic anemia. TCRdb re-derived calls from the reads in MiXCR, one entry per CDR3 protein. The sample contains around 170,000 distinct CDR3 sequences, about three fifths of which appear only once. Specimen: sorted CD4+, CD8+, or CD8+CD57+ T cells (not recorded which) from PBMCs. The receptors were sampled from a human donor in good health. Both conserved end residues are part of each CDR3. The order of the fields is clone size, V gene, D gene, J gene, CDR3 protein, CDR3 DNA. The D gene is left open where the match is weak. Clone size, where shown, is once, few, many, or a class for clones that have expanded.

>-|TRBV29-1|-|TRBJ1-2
CSVLTSGANGYTF
TGCAGCGTTTTGACTTCGGGGGCCAACGGCTACACCTTC
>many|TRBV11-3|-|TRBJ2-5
CASSSFATQGRSETQYF
TGTGCCAGCAGCTCCTTTGCGACCCAGGGGCGGTCTGAGACCCAGTACTTC
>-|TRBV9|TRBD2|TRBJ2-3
CASSVGTSGRTDTQYF
TGTGCCAGCAGCGTAGGGACTAGCGGGAGGACAGATACGCAGTATTTT
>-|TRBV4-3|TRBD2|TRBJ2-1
CASSQDGYERDTYNEQFF
TGCGCCAGCAGCCAAGATGGATATGAGCGGGATACCTACAATGAGCAGTTCTTC
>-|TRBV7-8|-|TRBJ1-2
CASSQQDYGYTF
TGTGCCAGCAGCCAACAGGACTATGGCTACACCTTC
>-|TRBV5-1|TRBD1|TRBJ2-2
CASSLAGGETGELFF
TGCGCCAGCAGCTTGGCAGGGGGCGAAACCGGGGAGCTGTTTTTT
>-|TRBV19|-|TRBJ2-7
CASSVRGEQYF
TGTGCCAGTAGTGTCAGGGGCGAGCAGTACTTC
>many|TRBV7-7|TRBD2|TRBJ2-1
CASRCDPLFPWVAGSPLYNEQFF
TGTGCTAGCAGGTGCGATCCCCTTTTCCCCTGGGTAGCGGGATCCCCCCTGTACAATGAGCAGTTCTTC
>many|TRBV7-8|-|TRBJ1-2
CASSLVSGGNYGYTF
TGTGCCAGCAGCTTAGTCTCGGGGGGAAACTATGGCTACACCTTC
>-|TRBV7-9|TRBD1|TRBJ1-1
CASSLGDRRKGTEAFF
TGTGCCAGCAGCTTAGGGGACAGGAGGAAGGGGACTGAAGCTTTCTTT
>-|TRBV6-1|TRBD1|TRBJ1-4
CASRNTGATNEKLFF
TGTGCCAGCAGAAACACAGGGGCAACTAATGAAAAACTGTTTTTT
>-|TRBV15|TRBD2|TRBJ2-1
CATSRVGASGSHEQFF
TGTGCCACCAGCAGAGTGGGGGCTAGCGGGAGCCATGAGCAGTTCTTC
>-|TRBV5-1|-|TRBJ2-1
CASSWTGTGSYNEQFF
TGCGCCAGCAGCTGGACCGGGACCGGCTCCTACAATGAGCAGTTCTTC
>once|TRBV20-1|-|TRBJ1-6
CSARDVGADNSPLHF
TGCAGTGCTAGAGATGTGGGGGCGGATAATTCACCCCTCCACTTT
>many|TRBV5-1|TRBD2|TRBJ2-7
CASGLAPAYEQYF
TGCGCCAGCGGACTAGCTCCAGCCTACGAGCAGTACTTC
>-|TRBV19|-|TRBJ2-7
CASSGAITYEQYF
TGTGCCAGTAGTGGGGCCATAACCTACGAGCAGTACTTC
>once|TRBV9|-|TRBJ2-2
CASSVRRDQANTGELFF
TGTGCCAGCAGCGTAAGGAGGGACCAAGCGAACACCGGGGAGCTGTTTTTT
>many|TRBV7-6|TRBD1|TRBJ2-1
CASSLMGKTGAGNEQFF
TGTGCCAGCAGCTTAATGGGCAAGACAGGGGCGGGGAATGAGCAGTTCTTC
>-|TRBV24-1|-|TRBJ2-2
CATNSGAGELFF
TGTGCCACCAATAGTGGGGCCGGGGAGCTGTTTTTT
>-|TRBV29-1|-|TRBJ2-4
CSARGGSKNIQYF
TGCAGCGCACGAGGGGGATCCAAAAACATTCAGTACTTC
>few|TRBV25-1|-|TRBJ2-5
CASSELGGRDQETQYF
TGTGCCAGCAGTGAATTAGGGGGAAGGGACCAAGAGACCCAGTACTTC
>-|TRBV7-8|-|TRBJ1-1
CASSQDPTGSRAEAFF
TGTGCCAGCAGCCAAGACCCTACAGGGAGTAGGGCTGAAGCTTTCTTT
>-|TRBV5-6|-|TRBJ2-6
CASRPEGAGANVLTF
TGTGCCAGCAGACCCGAGGGAGCCGGGGCCAACGTCCTGACTTTC
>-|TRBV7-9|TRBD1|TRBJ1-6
CASSPGQGQGYNSPLHF
TGTGCCAGCAGCCCCGGACAGGGGCAAGGATATAATTCACCCCTCCACTTT
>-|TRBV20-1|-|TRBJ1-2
CSARINGYTF
TGCAGTGCTAGAATTAATGGCTACACCTTC
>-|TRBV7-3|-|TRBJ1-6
CASSLLSRQNSPLHF
TGTGCCAGCAGCTTATTGTCCCGGCAGAACTCACCCCTCCACTTT
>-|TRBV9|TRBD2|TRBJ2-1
CASSAGTSGPYNEQFF
TGTGCCAGCAGCGCGGGGACTAGCGGGCCCTACAATGAGCAGTTCTTC